Each of the 20 T cell receptor beta chains below was sequenced from the same sample in a study of graft-versus-host responses after intestinal transplantation. Sequenced by immunoSEQ multiplex PCR; TCRdb stores in-frame clones only, minus some. The sample carries over 60,000 clones, 89% recorded once. The starting material, graft tissue, was processed to release intraepithelial and lamina propria lymphocytes. The material was ileum tissue, obtained less than 400 days after transplant. All receptors derive from a human patient who received an intestinal transplant, so some T cells may come from the graft donor.

This rearrangement joins TRBV6-5 to TRBJ2-3; possible D gene TRBD2, 6 bases. CDR1 MNHEY and CDR2 SVGAGI come from the germline V gene. The ends were cut back, 1 base at V and 5 bases at J, with 13 bases in the middle. This CDR3 is built from 15 residues. Written as DNA, the CDR3 is TGTGCCAGCAGTTACTTGGGGCCAGCGGGAGATACGCAGTATTTT. It specifies CASSYLGPAGDTQYF.

This clone was recorded a few times. The chain recombines TRBV28 with TRBJ1-2; D unclear. Germline V gene sequence: CDR1 MDHEN, CDR2 SYDVKM. The CDR3 totals 12 residues. V was trimmed by 4 bases and J by 4 bases, leaving 7 bases between them. CDR3 region: CASSSRIYGYTF. The CDR3 DNA follows: TGTGCCAGCAGTTCACGGATCTATGGCTACACCTTC.

V is TRBV5-1 and J is TRBJ2-5, with 12 positions matching TRBD1. The V segment lost 4 bases and the J segment 5 bases; nucleotides outside the gene matches: 6. Germline lookup yields CDR1 SGHRS and CDR2 YFSETQ. The CDR3 is 15 amino acids. CDR3 sequence: CASSNSGTGGETQYF. Written as DNA, the CDR3 is TGCGCCAGCAGCAACTCCGGGACAGGGGGCGAGACCCAGTACTTC.

This chain connects TRBV7-9 to TRBJ2-7; 9 nucleotides agree with TRBD2. Germline trimming cut 5 bases from V and 4 bases from J; bases unmatched to any gene: 9. The CDR3 covers 15 residues. The germline CDR1 and CDR2 sequences are SEHNR and FQNEAQ (reference sequence). The CDR3: CASSPYLGLAYEQYF. The CDR3 DNA follows: TGTGCCAGCAGCCCGTACTTGGGACTAGCTTACGAGCAGTACTTC.

The chain carries TRBV19 and TRBJ2-7; no definite D call. In germline, CDR1 is LNHDA, CDR2 SQIVND (reference sequence). This CDR3 contains 15 residues. V lost 3 bases, J lost 0 bases, and 12 bases lay in between. The chain's CDR3 is CASSISPESSYEQYF. The CDR3 bases are TGTGCCAGTAGTATTTCCCCCGAAAGCTCCTACGAGCAGTACTTC.

The chain recombines TRBV10-2 with TRBJ2-3; D ambiguous. V was cut by 4 bases and J by 1 base, with 9 bases left in between. CDR3 length: 14 residues. Germline lookup yields CDR1 WSHSY and CDR2 SAAADI. CDR3 DNA sequence: TGCGCCAGCAGTGTAACAAGCGGCACAGATACGCAGTATTTT. Its translation: CASSVTSGTDTQYF.

Concerning this clone itself: The junction differs from germline at one of its ends, possibly a read error. The chain uses TRBV6-1 and TRBJ2-2, with unresolved D. The CDR3 has 14 residues. The germline CDR1 and CDR2 sequences are MNHNS and SASEGT. In DNA, the CDR3 is TGTGTCAGCAGTCCCCCCCGGGTAGCCGGGGAGCTGTTTTTT. Residues: CVSSPPRVAGELFF.

This chain links TRBV29-1 with TRBJ2-7; D is unclear. Germline V CDR1 and CDR2: SQVTM, ANQGSEA. This CDR3 is built from 11 residues. The V and J ends lost 2 bases and 0 bases respectively, with 2 bases between them. This CDR3 reads CSVESSYEQYF. The CDR3 DNA reads as TGCAGCGTTGAATCCTCCTACGAGCAGTACTTC.

The chain couples TRBV6-6 to TRBJ2-7; D perhaps matches TRBD2 (6 bases). The CDR3 is made up of 15 amino acids. V shed 6 bases and J shed 2 bases, with 17 bases lying between them. Germline CDR1 and CDR2: MNHNY and SVGAGI (reference sequence). CDR3 sequence (DNA): TGTGCCAGCAGCCGCGGGCCCCGGGGGACCTACGAGCAGTACTTC. It encodes CASSRGPRGTYEQYF.

V gene TRBV4-2 combines with J gene TRBJ1-2; D is ambiguous. V was trimmed by 1 base and J by 4 bases, leaving 10 bases between them. The CDR3 has 14 residues. Germline CDR1 reads LGHNA; CDR2 reads YNFKEQ. The CDR3 DNA sequence: TGTGCCAGCAGCCAAGGGGAGGGAGGCTATGGCTACACCTTC. Its protein is CASSQGEGGYGYTF.

This chain links TRBV10-1 with TRBJ2-7, with 12 bases fitting TRBD2. The trim removed 1 base at V and 6 bases at J, leaving 7 bases unmatched. The germline gives CDR1 WNHNN, CDR2 SYGVQD (reference sequence). CDR3 length equals 16 residues. CDR3 amino acids: CASSELPSGRAVEQYF. The CDR3 DNA is TGCGCCAGCAGTGAGTTACCTAGCGGGAGGGCTGTCGAGCAGTACTTC.

Comment on this clone: One end of the junction is discordant with germline, which a read error may explain. The chain employs TRBV4-1 and TRBJ2-7; 12 bases are a match to TRBD2. This CDR3 contains 15 residues. Germline loops: CDR1 MGHRA, CDR2 YSYEKL. CDR3 loop: CASSQDTSGGYEQYF. The CDR3, as DNA: TGTGCCAGCAGCCAAGATACTAGCGGGGGGTACGAGCAGTACTTC.

This clone was detected only once. This chain links TRBV9 with TRBJ2-3; 11 bases line up with TRBD2. CDR1 SGDLS and CDR2 YYNGEE come from the germline V gene. CDR3 length: 17 amino acids. V shed 2 bases, J shed 2 bases, and the junction held 7 bases outside the gene matches. CDR3 DNA: TGTGCCAGCAGCGTTAGCGGGGGGGCCGTCACCACAGATACGCAGTATTTT. Translation gives CASSVSGGAVTTDTQYF.

The CDR3 bases are TGTGCCAGCAGCGTGGACAGGCTTAATTCACCCCTCCACTTT. Its translation is CASSVDRLNSPLHF. The J gene is TRBJ1-6, the V gene TRBV6-5; the match to TRBD1 covers 7 bases. The CDR3 sequence is 14 residues long. V shed 6 bases, J shed 6 bases, and the junction held 5 bases outside the gene matches. Looked up from germline, CDR1 is MNHEY and CDR2 is SVGAGI.

This clone was picked up one time. The chain combines TRBV5-6 with TRBJ2-1; 12 bases line up with TRBD2. V dropped 1 base and J dropped 7; count of bases not matched to a gene: 3. There are 15 residues in the CDR3. The germline V gene encodes CDR1 SGHDT and CDR2 YYEEEE. This CDR3 reads CASSLFTSGRNEQFF. In nucleotides, the CDR3 is TGTGCCAGCAGCTTGTTCACTAGCGGGAGGAATGAGCAGTTCTTC.

V and J are TRBV6-5 and TRBJ2-2, with D possibly being TRBD1 or TRBD2 (5 bases each). Between the trimmed V and J ends, which lost 1 base and 3 bases, there was a span of 6 bases. CDR1 MNHEY and CDR2 SVGAGI come from the germline V gene. The CDR3 consists of 14 residues. The CDR3 DNA follows: TGTGCCAGCAGTTACTGGGACGACACCGGGGAGCTGTTTTTT. It translates to CASSYWDDTGELFF.

The rearrangement uses TRBV5-1 and TRBJ2-2, with a tentative D call TRBD2 (6 bases). Trimming left V 4 bases short and J 0 bases short, with 10 bases between. Germline CDR1 and CDR2: SGHRS and YFSETQ. The CDR3 is 15 amino acids. The CDR3 loop reads CASSLTRSNTGELFF. The CDR3 DNA reads TGCGCCAGCAGCCTGACTAGATCGAACACCGGGGAGCTGTTTTTT.

This chain joins TRBV5-4 and TRBJ2-7; 9 bases are shared with TRBD2. This CDR3 contains 13 residues. After removal of 0 bases from V and 7 bases from J, the junction contained 2 bases not matched to a gene. CDR1 is SGHNT and CDR2 is YYREEE in the germline V gene (reference sequence). CDR3 loop: CASSLVAGAEQYF. CDR3 coding DNA: TGTGCCAGCAGCTTGGTAGCGGGAGCAGAGCAGTACTTC. Full variable domain (remainder filled in from reference TRBV5-4 and TRBJ2-7): ETGVTQSPTHLIKTRGQQVTLRCSSQSGHNTVSWYQQALGQGPQFIFQYYREEENGRGNFPPRFSGLQFPNYSSELNVNALELDDSALYLCASSLVAGAEQYFGPGTRLTVT.

The chain is built from TRBV7-9 and TRBJ2-2, with 10 positions matching TRBD2. The V and J ends lost 2 bases and 5 bases, in that order; junction bases with no gene match: 5. Looked up from germline, CDR1 is SEHNR and CDR2 is FQNEAQ (reference sequence). The CDR3 has 16 residues. The DNA of the CDR3 is TGTGCCAGCAGCTTATTAGCGGGGGGTCGGACCGGGGAGCTGTTTTTT. It translates to CASSLLAGGRTGELFF.

V usage is TRBV2 and J usage is TRBJ2-4, with 7 positions matching TRBD1. V lost 8 bases, J lost 3 bases, and 10 bases stayed unmatched. This CDR3 has 15 amino acids. Germline V gene data show CDR1 as SNHLY and CDR2 as FYNNEI. The CDR3 DNA is TGTGCCAGCGGGGAGACAGGGTTTATCAAAAACATTCAGTACTTC. Its translation: CASGETGFIKNIQYF.